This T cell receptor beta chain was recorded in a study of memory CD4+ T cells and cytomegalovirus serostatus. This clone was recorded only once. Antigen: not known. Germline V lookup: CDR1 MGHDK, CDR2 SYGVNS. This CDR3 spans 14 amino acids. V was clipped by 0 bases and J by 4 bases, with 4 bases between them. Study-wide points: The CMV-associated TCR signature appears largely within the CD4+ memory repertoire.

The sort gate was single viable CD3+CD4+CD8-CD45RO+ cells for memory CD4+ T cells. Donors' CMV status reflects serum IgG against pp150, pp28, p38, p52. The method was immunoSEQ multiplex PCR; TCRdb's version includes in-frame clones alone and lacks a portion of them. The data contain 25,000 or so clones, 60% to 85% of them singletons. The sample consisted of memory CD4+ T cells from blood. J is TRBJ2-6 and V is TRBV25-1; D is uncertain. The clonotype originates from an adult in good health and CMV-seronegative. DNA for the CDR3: TGTGCCAGCAGTGAATATGAGGGGGCCAACGTCCTGACTTTC. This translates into CASSEYEGANVLTF.